The clone carrying this T cell receptor (beta chain) was recorded at least ten times. Its cognate antigen is unknown. RNA transcripts gave rise to amplified TCR beta CDR3 regions. HTBI primers drove first-round RT-PCR of the TCR CDR3. TCRdb called the multiplex PCR reads again in MiXCR, with one record for every CDR3 protein. Counted here are some 490,000 distinct CDR3 sequences, 20% to 25% occurring once; the ten biggest clones make up approximately 54%. The data derive from a study of T cells in Graves' hyperthyroidism and ophthalmopathy. CDR3 size: 13 residues. CDR1 is MDHEN and CDR2 is SYDVKM in the germline V gene. The germline V and J ends were trimmed by 7 bases and 5 bases, with 15 bases remaining between them. Study-wide points: Among thyroid clonotypes expanded above 0.001, most also appeared in blood.

This chain uses TRBV28 with TRBJ2-7, with D tentatively TRBD2 (6 bases). The specimen was blood. The receptor comes from a woman in her 70s with Graves' ophthalmopathy. Here the CDR3 DNA reads TGTGCCAGCACCCCGGGACTTCCCAACGAGCAGTACTTC. Its translation: CASTPGLPNEQYF. The full variable domain, its missing parts supplied by reference TRBV28 and TRBJ2-7, is DVKVTQSSRYLVKRTGEKVFLECVQDMDHENMFWYRQDPGLGLRLIYFSYDVKMKEKGDIPEGYSVSREKKERFSLILESASTNQTSMYLCASTPGLPNEQYFGPGTRLTVT.